Following are 27 T cell receptor beta chains from one sample sequenced in a study of beta chain features in type 1 diabetes. Of the isolated RNA, all was reverse transcribed, and so the sequenced material was expressed TCRB transcripts. Assay: immunoSEQ multiplex PCR; the TCRdb copy retains only in-frame clones and omits some. The sample consists of 130,000 to 150,000 clones, around 50% of them appearing once. The sequenced sample was Tregs from blood. The receptors shown here come from a man younger than 35 in good health.

The chain is built from TRBV27 and TRBJ1-1; D might be TRBD1 (6 bases). V lost 5 bases and J 4 bases, leaving 17 bases between the germline ends. Per germline, CDR1 MNHEY and CDR2 SMNVEV (reference sequence). The CDR3 consists of 15 residues. CDR3 nucleotides: TGTGCCAGCAGTCTCAAACGGACAGTGGGCACTGAAGCTTTCTTT. It codes for CASSLKRTVGTEAFF.

This clone has only a few counts. This chain connects TRBV2 to TRBJ1-5; D remains ambiguous. Germline V gene lookup returns CDR1 SNHLY and CDR2 FYNNEI. CDR3 length: 14 residues. Trimming took 2 bases from V and 1 from J, leaving 6 bases between them. The CDR3 spells CASSELLSNQPQHF. The CDR3 DNA reads as TGTGCCAGCAGTGAATTACTAAGCAATCAGCCCCAGCATTTT.

The CDR3 region is CAWSLGGYNEKLFF. In nucleotides, the CDR3 is TGTGCCTGGAGTTTGGGGGGGTATAATGAAAAACTGTTTTTT. J is TRBJ1-4 and V is TRBV30; weak D call: TRBD1 (5 bases). Germline V lookup: CDR1 GTSNPN, CDR2 SVGIG (reference sequence). The CDR3 spans 14 residues. The V end lost 2 bases, the J end lost 4 bases, and 11 bases lay between the germline ends.

The table lists this clone with a few counts. V gene TRBV5-1 combines with J gene TRBJ1-1; D call uncertain. V lost 4 bases and J lost 2, with 15 bases in between. Germline loops: CDR1 SGHRS, CDR2 YFSETQ. The CDR3 consists of 15 residues. The CDR3 nucleotides read TGCGCCAGCAGCCCTTCGGGTCAGCCAAACACTGAAGCTTTCTTT. Its translation is CASSPSGQPNTEAFF.

A few counts support this clone. This chain joins TRBV6-1 and TRBJ1-3, with TRBD1 matching over 9 bases. V gave up 8 bases and J gave up 4 bases; unmatched junction bases: 6. The CDR3 is 14 amino acids. Germline CDR1 reads MNHNS; CDR2 reads SASEGT. CDR3 in amino acids: CASGGQGRGNTIYF. The DNA for the CDR3 is TGTGCCAGCGGGGGACAGGGACGAGGAAACACCATATATTTT.

This chain joins TRBV7-2 and TRBJ1-2; 11 bases line up with TRBD1. The CDR3 has 15 residues. Trimming cost V 5 bases and J 4 bases; bases outside gene matches: 6. From germline, CDR1 is SGHTA and CDR2 FQGNSA. CDR3 DNA sequence: TGTGCCAGCAGCGTCGGACAGGGGGCAATCTATGGCTACACCTTC. It is translated as CASSVGQGAIYGYTF.

The rearrangement links TRBV4-2 to TRBJ2-3, with D possibly being TRBD2 (5 bases). Germline values: CDR1 LGHNA, CDR2 YNFKEQ. The V and J ends lost 5 bases and 2 bases respectively, with 23 bases between them. The CDR3 has 18 amino acids. The CDR3 sequence is CASSFRRRAALITDTQYF. The CDR3 DNA reads TGTGCCAGCAGCTTCAGGAGGAGAGCAGCCCTTATCACAGATACGCAGTATTTT.

This sequence joins TRBV7-6 and TRBJ2-5; TRBD2 is a possible D gene (6 bases). Trimming pared 4 bases from V and 1 base from J, leaving 16 bases between. The CDR3 runs to 16 residues. Per germline, CDR1 SGHVS and CDR2 FNYEAQ. DNA of the CDR3: TGTGCCAGCAGCTATAATGGAGGGGCCACCCAAGAGACCCAGTACTTC. Protein: CASSYNGGATQETQYF.

The chain is built from TRBV7-9 and TRBJ2-2; 8 bases align to TRBD1. The CDR3 extends over 16 amino acids. From germline, CDR1 is SEHNR and CDR2 FQNEAQ (reference sequence). Unmatched junction bases numbered 5, after V lost 5 bases and J lost 0 bases. The CDR3 bases are TGTGCCAGCAGCAGAAGGACAGGGACGAACACCGGGGAGCTGTTTTTT. Translating it yields CASSRRTGTNTGELFF.

Only a few counts were recorded for this clone. The V gene is TRBV11-2, the J gene TRBJ2-2; 10 bases agree with TRBD2. V shed 3 bases and J 6 bases; nucleotides not matched to a gene: 7. This CDR3 region has 16 residues. Germline V gene sequence: CDR1 SGHAT, CDR2 FQNNGV. CDR3 sequence reads: CASSFSSGGAPGELFF. In nucleotides, the CDR3 is TGTGCCAGCAGCTTTTCGAGCGGGGGGGCCCCCGGGGAGCTGTTTTTT. The entire variable domain, with the rest obtained from reference TRBV11-2 and TRBJ2-2, is as follows: EAGVAQSPRYKIIEKRQSVAFWCNPISGHATLYWYQQILGQGPKLLIQFQNNGVVDDSQLPKDRFSAERLKGVDSTLKIQPAKLEDSAVYLCASSFSSGGAPGELFFGEGSRLTVL.

V usage is TRBV7-2 and J usage is TRBJ2-3, with TRBD2 identical over 10 bases. The trim removed 5 bases at V and 3 bases at J, leaving 5 bases unmatched. Germline CDR1 and CDR2: SGHTA and FQGNSA. The CDR3 is made up of 15 amino acids. The CDR3 sequence is CASSPSGRATDTQYF. Written as DNA, the CDR3 is TGTGCCAGCAGCCCCAGCGGGAGGGCGACAGATACGCAGTATTTT.

The gene calls are TRBV4-1 and TRBJ1-2; D is unresolved. Germline CDR1 is MGHRA and CDR2 is YSYEKL. CDR3 size: 17 residues. Trimming cost V 0 bases and J 2 bases, with 16 bases left between them. CDR3 DNA sequence: TGCGCCAGCAGCCAAGAGGGTCGGGGTGCTCCAAACTATGGCTACACCTTC. This encodes CASSQEGRGAPNYGYTF.

This clone has just a few counts. The chain employs TRBV2 and TRBJ2-5, with TRBD1 as a possible D gene (6 bases). The germline V gene encodes CDR1 SNHLY and CDR2 FYNNEI. The CDR3 has 11 amino acids. The V and J ends lost 5 bases and 9 bases respectively, with 10 bases between them. The DNA for the CDR3 is TGTGCCAGCAGTAACAGGGAACCCCAGTACTTC. Amino acid sequence: CASSNREPQYF.

The chain employs TRBV5-1 and TRBJ1-2; a possible D gene is TRBD1 (6 bases). The CDR3 runs 13 residues. V was cut by 0 bases and J by 8 bases, with 11 bases left in between. CDR1 is SGHRS and CDR2 is YFSETQ in the germline V gene. The CDR3 DNA reads TGCGCCAGCAGCTTGGGACAGGAAGAGGGCTACACCTTC. Translation gives CASSLGQEEGYTF.

This rearrangement joins TRBV7-8 to TRBJ2-1, with D perhaps matching TRBD2 (5 bases). The CDR3 sequence is 15 residues long. The V gene's germline CDR1 is SGHVS and CDR2 FQNEAQ. V lost 1 base to trimming and J lost 6 bases, with 13 bases between them. The CDR3, as DNA: TGTGCCAGCAGCTTAGAGGGCGGGTTTATCAATGAGCAGTTCTTC. Translation gives CASSLEGGFINEQFF. Full variable domain (rest looked up from reference TRBV7-8 and TRBJ2-1): GAGVSQSPRYKVAKRGQDVALRCDPISGHVSLFWYQQALGQGPEFLTYFQNEAQLDKSGLPSDRFFAERPEGSVSTLKIQRTQQEDSAVYLCASSLEGGFINEQFFGPGTRLTVL.

This clone has only a few counts. V gene TRBV27 combines with J gene TRBJ2-2; possible D gene TRBD1, 7 bases. Germline CDR1 and CDR2: MNHEY and SMNVEV (reference sequence). This CDR3 is built from 14 residues. Trimming pared 3 bases from V and 5 bases from J, leaving 10 bases between. The CDR3 here is CASSLSGGTGELFF. DNA of the CDR3: TGTGCCAGCAGTTTGTCAGGGGGGACCGGGGAGCTGTTTTTT.

The chain is built from TRBV10-3 and TRBJ2-7, with 9 bases identical to TRBD1. Germline V gene sequence: CDR1 ENHRY, CDR2 SYGVKD. V lost 6 bases and J lost 3; bases outside the gene matches: 3. This CDR3 has 13 residues. CDR3 sequence reads: CAIRKTGGYEQYF. The CDR3 nucleotides read TGTGCCATCAGAAAGACAGGGGGCTACGAGCAGTACTTC.

The chain uses TRBV7-2 and TRBJ1-2, with a tentative D call TRBD1 (6 bases). CDR1 SGHTA and CDR2 FQGNSA come from the germline V gene. The CDR3 sequence is 14 residues long. V lost 6 bases to trimming and J lost 4 bases, with 15 bases between them. This CDR3 is CASRGGGDGYGYTF. The CDR3 nucleotides are TGTGCCAGCAGAGGGGGAGGGGATGGCTATGGCTACACCTTC.

The sample holds one count of this clone. The chain recombines TRBV6-5 with TRBJ2-7; TRBD1 matches 7 bases. There are 15 residues in the CDR3. Trimming at V came to 0 bases and at J to 4 bases, leaving 6 bases not matched to a gene. CDR1 is MNHEY and CDR2 is SVGAGI in the germline V gene. The CDR3 DNA sequence: TGTGCCAGCAGTTACTCGGATTACAGGGGATACGAGCAGTACTTC. The encoded protein is CASSYSDYRGYEQYF.

The chain couples TRBV5-1 to TRBJ2-6, with 8 nucleotides matching TRBD2. CDR1 and CDR2 (germline): SGHRS, YFSETQ. With V trimmed by 4 bases and J by 2 bases, 2 bases remained unmatched. CDR3 size: 15 residues. This CDR3 is CASSPAGAGANVLTF. CDR3 nucleotide sequence: TGCGCCAGCAGCCCAGCGGGAGCTGGGGCCAACGTCCTGACTTTC. Full variable domain (rest looked up from reference TRBV5-1 and TRBJ2-6): KAGVTQTPRYLIKTRGQQVTLSCSPISGHRSVSWYQQTPGQGLQFLFEYFSETQRNKGNFPGRFSGRQFSNSRSEMNVSTLELGDSALYLCASSPAGAGANVLTFGAGSRLTVL.

The chain carries TRBV4-3 and TRBJ2-7; maybe TRBD2 (5 bases). Trimming cost V 1 base and J 0 bases, with 10 bases left between them. There are 15 residues in the CDR3. Germline CDR1 is LGHNA and CDR2 is YSLEER. CDR3 loop: CASSQGTEVSYEQYF. CDR3 nucleotides: TGCGCCAGCAGCCAAGGGACGGAGGTCTCCTACGAGCAGTACTTC.

This clone was counted once. The rearrangement links TRBV6-5 to TRBJ1-6; D is perhaps TRBD1 (6 bases). CDR3 length: 14 residues. V was cut by 3 bases and J by 7 bases, with 10 bases left in between. Germline V gene sequence: CDR1 MNHEY, CDR2 SVGAGI. CDR3 sequence reads: CASSYGGLNSPLHF. As DNA, the CDR3 is TGTGCCAGCAGTTATGGGGGCCTAAATTCACCCCTCCACTTT.

CDR3 loop: CASSLPGAGNTIYF. The CDR3, as DNA: TGTGCCAGCAGCTTACCAGGGGCTGGAAACACCATATATTTT. V and J are TRBV7-2 and TRBJ1-3, with D perhaps matching TRBD1 (6 bases). CDR3 length: 14 residues. The V end was cut by 2 bases, the J end by 2 bases, with 7 bases between. In germline, CDR1 is SGHTA, CDR2 FQGNSA. Supplemented by reference TRBV7-2 and TRBJ1-3, the full variable domain reads GAGVSQSPSNKVTEKGKDVELRCDPISGHTALYWYRQSLGQGLEFLIYFQGNSAPDKSGLPSDRFSAERTGGSVSTLTIQRTQQEDSAVYLCASSLPGAGNTIYFGEGSWLTVV.

This clone was counted between two and nine times. In nucleotides, the CDR3 is TGTGCCAGTAATTGGGACAGGGGTGGCTACGAGCAGTACTTC. This encodes CASNWDRGGYEQYF. The gene calls are TRBV19 and TRBJ2-7; 10 bases agree with TRBD1. Losses at the gene ends were 7 bases for V and 3 bases for J; bases not matched to a gene: 6. Per germline, CDR1 LNHDA and CDR2 SQIVND (reference sequence). The length of the CDR3 is 14 residues.

The rearrangement uses TRBV5-1 and TRBJ1-5; tentative D call: TRBD1 (6 bases). The CDR3 runs to 15 residues. V lost 1 base and J lost 5, with 13 bases in between. CDR1 and CDR2 (germline): SGHRS, YFSETQ. CDR3 region: CASSLFPGADQPQHF. In DNA, the CDR3 is TGCGCCAGCAGCTTGTTTCCAGGGGCCGATCAGCCCCAGCATTTT.

This clone was counted between two and nine times. Additional DNA sequences in this sample encode the identical CDR3. The chain carries TRBV19 and TRBJ1-5, with D perhaps matching TRBD1 (5 bases). With 3 bases removed from V and 4 bases from J, the gap between germline ends came to 10 bases. This CDR3 is 14 amino acids long. CDR1 is LNHDA and CDR2 is SQIVND in the germline V gene (reference sequence). DNA of the CDR3: TGTGCCAGTAGTATCCCTCGGGGGAATCAGCCCCAGCATTTT. It is translated as CASSIPRGNQPQHF.

The chain uses TRBV5-6 and TRBJ2-7, with 9 bases identical to TRBD2. From germline, CDR1 is SGHDT and CDR2 YYEEEE. There are 16 residues in the CDR3. Trimming removed 0 bases from V and 2 bases from J; junction bases left unmatched: 6. In DNA, the CDR3 is TGTGCCAGCAGCTTGGCCGAAGCGGGGGGCCCCTACGAGCAGTACTTC. This sequence encodes CASSLAEAGGPYEQYF.